This T cell receptor beta chain was captured in a study of shared clonotypes between healthy human individuals. This clone showed up just once. Sequenced by immunoSEQ multiplex PCR; TCRdb stores in-frame clones only, minus some. In the table there are some 1 million clones, under 80% of which are singletons. The CDR3 is 15 residues long. CDR1 is SGHNT and CDR2 is YYREEE in the germline V gene (reference sequence). Trimming cost V 5 bases and J 0 bases; bases outside gene matches: 5. The rearrangement uses TRBV5-4 and TRBJ2-1, with 7 nucleotides matching TRBD1. This receptor was obtained from a man between 18 and 29 years old in good health. The sample comprised memory CD4+ T cells sorted from blood. The subset was: CD45RA-negative fraction. CDR3 region: CASSPTGNSYNEQFF. As DNA, the CDR3 is TGTGCCAGCAGTCCGACAGGGAACTCCTACAATGAGCAGTTCTTC. The full variable domain, its missing parts supplied by reference TRBV5-4 and TRBJ2-1, is ETGVTQSPTHLIKTRGQQVTLRCSSQSGHNTVSWYQQALGQGPQFIFQYYREEENGRGNFPPRFSGLQFPNYSSELNVNALELDDSALYLCASSPTGNSYNEQFFGPGTRLTVL.